The 31 T cell receptor beta chains listed next were all sequenced from one sample in a study of cytomegalovirus exposure and HLA in healthy donors. The PCR had 60 Vbeta and 13 Jbeta primers. TCRdb's copy holds only in-frame clones and misses some; the assay was immunoSEQ multiplex PCR. The sample lists over 100,000 clones, 65% to 80% occurring once. The sequenced sample consisted of PBMCs. These receptor sequences come from a man aged 25-45 years in good health and CMV-seropositive.

This clone was seen more than once but under ten times. This chain joins TRBV5-1 and TRBJ2-3; no clear D gene. There are 16 residues in the CDR3. CDR1 is SGHRS, CDR2 YFSETQ, per germline. V lost 0 bases to trimming and J lost 0 bases, with 11 bases between them. DNA for the CDR3: TGCGCCAGCAGCTTGGCGGTAGCTGCTAGCACAGATACGCAGTATTTT. Translating gives CASSLAVAASTDTQYF.

This clone occurred a few times. The chain carries TRBV6-5 and TRBJ1-1; weak D call: TRBD1 (6 bases). Deletions cut 6 bases from V and 1 base from J, with 9 bases between. There are 13 residues in the CDR3. Germline assignment: CDR1 MNHEY and CDR2 SVGAGI. This CDR3 reads CASRETGNTEAFF. CDR3 nucleotide sequence: TGTGCCAGCAGGGAGACAGGGAACACTGAAGCTTTCTTT.

This chain joins TRBV9 and TRBJ2-2; 7 positions agree with TRBD1. The germline V gene has CDR1 SGDLS and CDR2 YYNGEE. With 2 bases clipped from V and 1 base from J, the junction kept 2 bases outside the gene matches. This CDR3 spans 15 amino acids. The CDR3, as DNA: TGTGCCAGCAGCGTCCGGGACAGGAACACCGGGGAGCTGTTTTTT. Its protein product is CASSVRDRNTGELFF.

This chain links TRBV4-1 with TRBJ2-1, with TRBD1 identical over 7 bases. J was trimmed by 5 bases and V by 0 bases; bases with no gene match: 1. CDR3 length: 14 amino acids. Per germline, CDR1 MGHRA and CDR2 YSYEKL. In nucleotides, the CDR3 is TGCGCCAGCAGCCAAGATACAGGGGACAATGAGCAGTTCTTC. Translation: CASSQDTGDNEQFF.

In this sample, this clone turned up a few times. The chain is built from TRBV5-1 and TRBJ1-1; D unresolved. This CDR3 has 13 residues. Trimming removed 4 bases from V and 7 bases from J, with 14 bases in between. Germline CDR1 and CDR2: SGHRS and YFSETQ. The CDR3 here is CASSGEWLGEAFF. The CDR3 nucleotides are TGCGCCAGCAGCGGAGAATGGCTCGGTGAAGCTTTCTTT.

The chain couples TRBV6-1 to TRBJ1-5; tentative D call: TRBD1 (6 bases). The CDR3 runs 14 residues. Deletions cut 5 bases from V and 6 bases from J, with 14 bases between. Germline lookup yields CDR1 MNHNS and CDR2 SASEGT. The CDR3, as DNA: TGTGCCAGCAGTCGGGACAATGGAGGTCAGCCCCAGCATTTT. This sequence encodes CASSRDNGGQPQHF.

The gene calls are TRBV28 and TRBJ2-1; no definite D call. CDR1 is MDHEN and CDR2 is SYDVKM in the germline V gene. V was clipped by 5 bases and J by 4 bases, with 6 bases between them. The CDR3 length is 12 residues. The DNA of the CDR3 is TGTGCCAGCAGTCCGCAGTACAATGAGCAGTTCTTC. Its protein is CASSPQYNEQFF.

V and J are TRBV23-1 and TRBJ2-3; 9 nucleotides line up with TRBD1. Being an ORF, TRBV23-1 has a function that is uncertain. There are 18 residues in the CDR3. The V segment lost 4 bases and the J segment 2 bases; nucleotides outside the gene matches: 13. The CDR3 region has the DNA TGCGCCAGCAGTCCCGCGGCCCCGGACAGGGGAATCACAGATACGCAGTATTTT. Amino acid sequence: CASSPAAPDRGITDTQYF.

The rearrangement joins TRBV6-5 to TRBJ1-5; D gene ambiguous. CDR1 and CDR2 from the germline V gene are MNHEY and SVGAGI. The CDR3 sequence is 15 residues long. V was shortened by 5 bases and J by 3 bases, with 14 bases between the two germline ends. CDR3 residues: CASSHGVGYNQPQHF. As DNA, the CDR3 is TGTGCCAGCAGTCACGGGGTAGGGTACAATCAGCCCCAGCATTTT.

The rearrangement links TRBV18 to TRBJ1-1; 8 nucleotides line up with TRBD1. V shed 2 bases and J 1 base; nucleotides not matched to a gene: 9. This CDR3 comprises 17 residues. Germline CDR1 and CDR2: KGHSH and LQKENI. This CDR3 is CASSPDRGSEGNTEAFF. The CDR3 region has the DNA TGTGCCAGCTCACCAGACAGGGGCTCCGAGGGGAACACTGAAGCTTTCTTT.

The V and J genes are TRBV2 and TRBJ1-3, with TRBD1 matching over 9 bases. V was clipped by 7 bases and J by 2 bases; unmatched bases: 9. CDR1 and CDR2 from the germline V gene are SNHLY and FYNNEI. The CDR3 runs 16 residues. Here the CDR3 DNA reads TGTGCCAGCATGGGGGCGAACAGGGGGCCTGGAAACACCATATATTTT. Protein sequence: CASMGANRGPGNTIYF.

This chain uses TRBV5-4 with TRBJ2-5; TRBD1 might be the D (7 bases). The J call may be faulty, since TRBJ2-7 better matches the DNA end. Germline CDR1 and CDR2: SGHNT and YYREEE (reference sequence). CDR3 length equals 16 residues. CDR3 sequence: CASSLESAGGTYEQYF. The CDR3 DNA follows: TGTGCCAGCAGCTTGGAGAGTGCAGGGGGGACCTACGAGCAGTACTTC.

This clone showed up just once. CDR3 loop: CASSDWGRAVLTETQYF. The DNA for the CDR3 is TGTGCCAGCAGTGATTGGGGGAGGGCGGTACTGACGGAGACCCAGTACTTC. The V gene is TRBV6-1, the J gene TRBJ2-5; 7 positions agree with TRBD2. V gave up 3 bases and J gave up 5 bases; unmatched junction bases: 15. The germline CDR1 and CDR2 sequences are MNHNS and SASEGT. CDR3 length: 17 amino acids.

This clone was seen a handful of times. This sequence joins TRBV2 and TRBJ2-7; TRBD1 matches 9 bases. This CDR3 comprises 17 residues. Germline CDR1 reads SNHLY; CDR2 reads FYNNEI. Trimming took 4 bases from V and 0 from J; bases not matched to a gene: 10. The CDR3 spells CASSVPGQGRGSYEQYF. CDR3 coding DNA: TGTGCCAGCAGTGTCCCGGGACAGGGACGGGGCTCCTACGAGCAGTACTTC.

This clone has only a few counts. V and J are TRBV7-9 and TRBJ2-1; TRBD2 agrees at 10 bases. Germline CDR1 is SEHNR and CDR2 is FQNEAQ (reference sequence). J gave up 0 bases and V 2 bases, and 1 base lay outside the gene matches. The CDR3 consists of 16 residues. This CDR3 is CASSLLAGVSYNEQFF. The CDR3 coding sequence is TGTGCCAGCAGCTTACTAGCGGGAGTCTCCTACAATGAGCAGTTCTTC.

V and J are TRBV21-1 and TRBJ1-5; the table's D call of TRBD1 was not tested on the DNA. TRBV21-1 is marked as a pseudogene. The CDR3 consists of 18 residues. CDR3 residues: CASSKETGRGRANQPQHF. In nucleotides, the CDR3 is TGTGCCAGCAGCAAAGAGACGGGCAGGGGGCGCGCAAATCAGCCCCAGCATTTT.

The chain links TRBV7-2 to TRBJ2-7; possible D gene TRBD1, 6 bases. The germline CDR1 and CDR2 sequences are SGHTA and FQGNSA. Trimming pared 2 bases from V and 6 bases from J, leaving 14 bases between. The CDR3 spans 14 residues. The CDR3 here is CASSLQGSGREQYF. The CDR3, as DNA: TGTGCCAGCAGCTTACAGGGGTCCGGGCGCGAGCAGTACTTC.

About this clone: An end of the junction does not agree with germline; a read error may underlie this. The gene calls are TRBV19 and TRBJ1-1; D is ambiguous. CDR1 LNHDA and CDR2 SQIVND come from the germline V gene (reference sequence). The CDR3 is 12 amino acids. The CDR3 region has the DNA TGTGCCAGCAGTAGCGGTGACACTGAAGCTTTCTTT. Its translation: CASSSGDTEAFF.

V gene TRBV7-9 combines with J gene TRBJ1-5; no clear D. Germline V gene lookup returns CDR1 SEHNR and CDR2 FQNEAQ (reference sequence). V was cut by 6 bases and J by 7 bases, with 16 bases left in between. The CDR3 is 14 residues long. In nucleotides, the CDR3 is TGTGCCAGCAGGCCAAACGGGGAAGGCCAGCCCCAGCATTTT. Its translation: CASRPNGEGQPQHF.

The CDR3 sequence is CASSVEDRSGGYTF. The CDR3 DNA is TGTGCCAGCAGTGTAGAGGACAGGTCGGGAGGCTACACCTTC. The chain carries TRBV2 and TRBJ1-2; 7 positions agree with TRBD1. The CDR3 length is 14 residues. The trim removed 4 bases at V and 8 bases at J, leaving 10 bases unmatched. In germline, CDR1 is SNHLY, CDR2 FYNNEI.

The rearrangement links TRBV9 to TRBJ2-2, with D unclear. Germline CDR1 is SGDLS and CDR2 is YYNGEE. V was cut by 6 bases and J by 0 bases, with 12 bases left in between. CDR3 size: 15 residues. CDR3 nucleotides: TGTGCCAGCACCACCTTAGCCTCGAACACCGGGGAGCTGTTTTTT. This translates into CASTTLASNTGELFF.

The chain is built from TRBV28 and TRBJ1-2, with D possibly TRBD1 on 5 matching bases. CDR3 length: 14 amino acids. The germline gives CDR1 MDHEN, CDR2 SYDVKM. V was shortened by 10 bases and J by 7 bases, with 22 bases between the two germline ends. CDR3 loop: CATWAATAYGGYTF. The CDR3 DNA is TGTGCCACCTGGGCGGCGACAGCCTACGGTGGCTACACCTTC.

The genes are TRBV19 and TRBJ1-2; the match to TRBD1 covers 7 bases. The length of the CDR3 is 15 residues. V lost 4 bases, J lost 1 base, and 6 bases stayed unmatched. Germline-derived CDR1 and CDR2 are LNHDA and SQIVND (reference sequence). Here the CDR3 reads CASSTRTGVNYGYTF. CDR3 coding DNA: TGTGCCAGTAGTACAAGGACAGGAGTTAACTATGGCTACACCTTC.

The rearrangement joins TRBV5-6 to TRBJ1-1; D not resolved. Trimming left V 0 bases short and J 3 bases short, with 12 bases between. In germline, CDR1 is SGHDT, CDR2 YYEEEE. The CDR3 runs to 15 residues. CDR3 sequence (DNA): TGTGCCAGCAGCTTGGCCTCAAGGCGGGACACTGAAGCTTTCTTT. Amino acid sequence: CASSLASRRDTEAFF.

The chain combines TRBV7-2 with TRBJ2-7; 10 bases fit TRBD2. The CDR3 totals 16 residues. Germline values: CDR1 SGHTA, CDR2 FQGNSA. The V and J ends lost 1 base and 4 bases, in that order; junction bases with no gene match: 7. The chain's CDR3 is CASSLDSAGGLYEQYF. DNA for the CDR3: TGTGCCAGCAGCTTAGATTCAGCGGGGGGGCTATACGAGCAGTACTTC.

The chain employs TRBV5-6 and TRBJ2-1; 15 bases align to TRBD2. V was clipped by 0 bases and J by 3 bases; unmatched bases: 1. Germline V gives CDR1 SGHDT, CDR2 YYEEEE. The CDR3 length is 17 residues. In DNA, the CDR3 is TGTGCCAGCAGCTTGGGGGGACTAGCGGGGGGCTACAATGAGCAGTTCTTC. It encodes CASSLGGLAGGYNEQFF.

The chain employs TRBV2 and TRBJ2-2; D possibly corresponds to TRBD2 (6 bases). V gave up 7 bases and J gave up 3 bases, with 12 bases separating them. The CDR3 totals 14 residues. In germline, CDR1 is SNHLY, CDR2 FYNNEI. The CDR3 DNA reads TGTGCCAGCAACGGGGGACGGGACACCGGGGAGCTGTTTTTT. Its protein is CASNGGRDTGELFF.

This chain links TRBV5-1 with TRBJ2-5; weak D call: TRBD2 (6 bases). Deletions cut 0 bases from V and 5 bases from J, with 11 bases between. CDR3 length: 14 residues. CDR1 is SGHRS and CDR2 is YFSETQ in the germline V gene. CDR3 nucleotide sequence: TGCGCCAGCAGCTTGGCGGACCGGGGGGAGACCCAGTACTTC. Amino acid sequence: CASSLADRGETQYF. The whole variable domain, remainder taken from reference TRBV5-1 and TRBJ2-5, is KAGVTQTPRYLIKTRGQQVTLSCSPISGHRSVSWYQQTPGQGLQFLFEYFSETQRNKGNFPGRFSGRQFSNSRSEMNVSTLELGDSALYLCASSLADRGETQYFGPGTRLLVL.

V gene TRBV28 combines with J gene TRBJ1-2, with TRBD1 matching over 8 bases. Trimming took 4 bases from V and 8 from J; bases not matched to a gene: 18. The germline V gene has CDR1 MDHEN and CDR2 SYDVKM. The CDR3 spans 17 residues. In DNA form, the CDR3 reads TGTGCCAGCAGTTCCCTTCCGGGACAGGATCCTTACGGGGGCTACACCTTC. This translates into CASSSLPGQDPYGGYTF.

This clone was picked up one time. The chain has TRBV5-6 and TRBJ2-5, with D perhaps TRBD1 (6 bases). Germline CDR1 SGHDT, CDR2 YYEEEE. This CDR3 contains 18 residues. V was cut by 4 bases and J by 6 bases, with 28 bases left in between. The CDR3 DNA reads as TGTGCCAGCAGCGAAACAGGACAGTCGGAAGAGACCCAGCAGACCCAGTACTTC. It yields the protein CASSETGQSEETQQTQYF.

This rearrangement joins TRBV30 to TRBJ2-7; 11 bases are a match to TRBD2. The germline V gene encodes CDR1 GTSNPN and CDR2 SVGIG (reference sequence). The CDR3 spans 15 residues. V lost 5 bases to trimming and J lost 7 bases; unmatched junction nucleotides: 13. CDR3 nucleotide sequence: TGTGCCTGGGCTAGCGGGGGGCCCTATACTGGTGAGCAGTACTTC. Its protein product is CAWASGGPYTGEQYF.